Listed below are T cell receptor beta chains from one sample, sequenced in a study of T cells in Graves' hyperthyroidism and ophthalmopathy. TCRdb called the multiplex PCR reads again in MiXCR, with one record for every CDR3 protein. The data show roughly 800,000 distinct CDR3 sequences, around 38% seen once. The sample was blood. The receptors stem from a man aged 18-30 years with Graves' hyperthyroidism. Both conserved end residues are trimmed from each CDR3.

>TRBJ1-2|TRBV19
ASSIGGQSSYGYT
>TRBJ2-5|TRBV2
ASTYSGGDQETQY
>TRBJ2-3|TRBV7-2
ASSPQESHGDTQY
>TRBJ1-2|TRBV10-3
AIGGTNYGYT
>TRBJ1-5|TRBV10-3
AISGTGDYQPQH
>TRBJ1-1|TRBV7-9
ASSLDDSVGAF
>TRBJ2-2|TRBV29-1
SMRGPSPGELF
>TRBJ1-4|TRBV20-1
SARDPTESNEKLF
>TRBJ1-2|TRBV19
ASSIESNYGYT
>TRBJ1-1|TRBV6-5
ASSARGYKGGTEAF
>TRBJ1-6|TRBV2
ASSRSSSYNSPLH
>TRBJ2-7|TRBV7-8
ASSPWTGQGEQY
>TRBJ2-5|TRBV9
ASSVEVGGLYQETQY
>TRBJ2-7|TRBV20-1
SASDGSHYEQY
>TRBJ2-2|TRBV7-9
ASSYKYRGNTGELF
>TRBJ1-2|TRBV20-1
SARTGRNIYGYT
>TRBJ1-3|TRBV6-6
ASRRDRGTGSTIY
>TRBJ1-6|TRBV20-1
SASGPSGPLH
>TRBJ1-4|TRBV2
ASRNWETTNEKLF
>TRBJ2-2|TRBV2
ASSRIPNTGELF
>TRBJ1-1|TRBV7-9
ASTTGVDTEAF
>TRBJ1-1|TRBV20-1
SALNSGLGTEAF
>TRBJ2-2|TRBV24-1
ATSVERHTGELF
>TRBJ1-1|TRBV5-6
ASSLYTNTEAF
>TRBJ1-5|TRBV10-3
AISESFQGQPQH
>TRBJ2-2|TRBV19
ASSIDRGTNTGELF
>TRBJ2-5|TRBV25-1
ASSGSGTSGRGVETQY
>TRBJ2-7|TRBV12-3/TRBV12-4
ASSSIGVPSYEQY
>TRBJ2-7|TRBV7-2
ASSDLAGGPGEQY
>TRBJ2-7|TRBV12-3/TRBV12-4
ASSFLTGGEVSYEQY
>TRBJ2-5|TRBV20-1
SARGTSGGAMETQY
>TRBJ2-7|TRBV7-3
ASSLTGTGPREQY
>TRBJ2-7|TRBV7-2
ASSSRLGPYEQY
>TRBJ2-2|TRBV12-3/TRBV12-4
ASSLRQGSGGELF
>TRBJ2-7|TRBV7-9
ASAPTGGNYEQY
>TRBJ1-1|TRBV6-6
ASCRGENTEAF
>TRBJ1-6|TRBV25-1
ASSSPGAGGMNSPLH
>TRBJ2-5|TRBV6-6
ASSYSGGQGLETQY
>TRBJ2-7|TRBV9
ASSAGQGTSEQY
>TRBJ1-2|TRBV20-1
SAREGQGAVYGYT